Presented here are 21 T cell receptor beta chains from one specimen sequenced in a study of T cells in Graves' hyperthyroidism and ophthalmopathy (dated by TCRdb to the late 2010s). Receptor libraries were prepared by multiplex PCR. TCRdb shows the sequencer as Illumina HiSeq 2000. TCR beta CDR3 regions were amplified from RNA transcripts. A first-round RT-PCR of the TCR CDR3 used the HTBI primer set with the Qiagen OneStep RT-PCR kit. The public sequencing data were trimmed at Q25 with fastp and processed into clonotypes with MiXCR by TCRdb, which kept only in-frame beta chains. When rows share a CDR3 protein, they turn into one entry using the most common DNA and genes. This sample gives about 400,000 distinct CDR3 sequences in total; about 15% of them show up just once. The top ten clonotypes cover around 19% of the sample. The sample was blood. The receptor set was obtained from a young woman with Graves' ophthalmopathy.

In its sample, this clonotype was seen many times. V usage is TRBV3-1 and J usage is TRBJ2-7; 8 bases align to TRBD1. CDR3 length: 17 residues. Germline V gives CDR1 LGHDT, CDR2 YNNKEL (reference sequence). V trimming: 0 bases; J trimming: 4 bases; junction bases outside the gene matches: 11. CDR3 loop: CASSQDTGRQGLYEQYF. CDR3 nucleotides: TGTGCCAGCAGCCAAGATACGGGGAGACAGGGGTTGTACGAGCAGTACTTC.

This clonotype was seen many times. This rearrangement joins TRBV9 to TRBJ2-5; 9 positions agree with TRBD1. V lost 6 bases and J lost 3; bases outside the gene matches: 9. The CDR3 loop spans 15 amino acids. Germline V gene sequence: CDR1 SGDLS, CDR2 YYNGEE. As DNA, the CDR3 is TGTGCCAGCAATAACGGACAGGGGACAGAAGAGACCCAGTACTTC. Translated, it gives CASNNGQGTEETQYF.

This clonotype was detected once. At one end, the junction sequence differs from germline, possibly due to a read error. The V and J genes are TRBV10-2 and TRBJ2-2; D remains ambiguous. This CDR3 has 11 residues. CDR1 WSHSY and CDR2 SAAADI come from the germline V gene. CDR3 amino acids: CAGRPSGELFF. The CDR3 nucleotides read TGCGCCGGCAGACCTTCCGGGGAGCTGTTTTTT.

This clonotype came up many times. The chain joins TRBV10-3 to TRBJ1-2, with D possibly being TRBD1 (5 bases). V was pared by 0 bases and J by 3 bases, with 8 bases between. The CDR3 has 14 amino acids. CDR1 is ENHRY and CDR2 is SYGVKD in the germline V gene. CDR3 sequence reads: CAISESGDHYGYTF. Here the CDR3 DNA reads TGTGCCATCAGTGAGTCCGGGGACCACTATGGCTACACCTTC.

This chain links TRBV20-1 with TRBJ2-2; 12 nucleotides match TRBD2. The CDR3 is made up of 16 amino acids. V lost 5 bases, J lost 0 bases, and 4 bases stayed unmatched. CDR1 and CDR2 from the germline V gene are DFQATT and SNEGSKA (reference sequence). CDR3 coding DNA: TGCAGTGCTCCTACTAGCGGGGGGTCGAACACCGGGGAGCTGTTTTTT. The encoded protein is CSAPTSGGSNTGELFF.

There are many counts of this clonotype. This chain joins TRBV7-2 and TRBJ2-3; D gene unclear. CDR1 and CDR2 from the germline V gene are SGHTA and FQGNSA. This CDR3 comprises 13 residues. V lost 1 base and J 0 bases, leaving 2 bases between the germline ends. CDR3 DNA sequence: TGTGCCAGCAGCTTAGTAAGCACAGATACGCAGTATTTT. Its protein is CASSLVSTDTQYF.

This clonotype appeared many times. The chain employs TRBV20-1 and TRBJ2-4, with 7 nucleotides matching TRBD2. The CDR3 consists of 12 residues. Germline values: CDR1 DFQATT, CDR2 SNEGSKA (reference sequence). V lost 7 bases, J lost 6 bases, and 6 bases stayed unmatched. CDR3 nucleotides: TGCAGTGTAGGGAGGGAGGGAAACATTCAGTACTTC. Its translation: CSVGREGNIQYF.

The CDR3 nucleotides are TGCGCCAGCAGCTACTGGACAGGGCCTAACTCTGGAAACACCATATATTTT. Protein sequence: CASSYWTGPNSGNTIYF. The V call is TRBV5-1, the J call TRBJ1-3; 8 bases are shared with TRBD1. Germline CDR1 and CDR2: SGHRS and YFSETQ. Unmatched junction bases numbered 8, after V lost 3 bases and J lost 0 bases. CDR3 size: 17 residues.

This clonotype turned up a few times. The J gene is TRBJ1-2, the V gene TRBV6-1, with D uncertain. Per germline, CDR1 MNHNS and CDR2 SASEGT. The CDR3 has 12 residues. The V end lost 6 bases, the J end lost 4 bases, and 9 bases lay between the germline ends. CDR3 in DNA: TGTGCCAGCAGAGACCCCCTCTATGGCTACACCTTC. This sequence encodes CASRDPLYGYTF.

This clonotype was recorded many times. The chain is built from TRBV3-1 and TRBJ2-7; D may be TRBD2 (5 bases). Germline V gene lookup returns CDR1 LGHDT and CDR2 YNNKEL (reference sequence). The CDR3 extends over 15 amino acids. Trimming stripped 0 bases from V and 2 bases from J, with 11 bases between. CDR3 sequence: CASSQDEGVPYEQYF. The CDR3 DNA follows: TGTGCCAGCAGCCAAGATGAGGGAGTTCCCTACGAGCAGTACTTC.

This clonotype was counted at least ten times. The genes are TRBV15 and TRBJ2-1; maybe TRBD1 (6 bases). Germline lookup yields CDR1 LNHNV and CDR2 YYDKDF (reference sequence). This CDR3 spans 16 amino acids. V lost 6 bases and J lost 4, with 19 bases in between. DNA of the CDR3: TGTGCCACCAGAACTCGCACAGGGTCGTTTTACAATGAGCAGTTCTTC. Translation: CATRTRTGSFYNEQFF.

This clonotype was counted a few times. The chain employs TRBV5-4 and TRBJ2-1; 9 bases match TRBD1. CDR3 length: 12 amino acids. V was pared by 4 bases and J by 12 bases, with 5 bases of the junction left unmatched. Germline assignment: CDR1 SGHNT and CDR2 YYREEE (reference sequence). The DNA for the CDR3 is TGTGCCAGCAGCGTGCACAGGGGGCTGCAGTTCTTC. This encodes CASSVHRGLQFF. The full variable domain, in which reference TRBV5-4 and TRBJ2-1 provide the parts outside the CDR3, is ETGVTQSPTHLIKTRGQQVTLRCSSQSGHNTVSWYQQALGQGPQFIFQYYREEENGRGNFPPRFSGLQFPNYSSELNVNALELDDSALYLCASSVHRGLQFFGPGTRLTVL.

The CDR3: CASSPLGTVIEAFF. The CDR3 nucleotides read TGTGCCAGCAGCCCACTCGGGACAGTGATTGAAGCTTTCTTT. The chain has TRBV6-1 and TRBJ1-1, with 7 bases lining up with TRBD1. V shed 6 bases, J shed 7 bases, and the junction held 11 bases outside the gene matches. Per the germline V gene, CDR1 is MNHNS and CDR2 is SASEGT. The CDR3 consists of 14 residues.

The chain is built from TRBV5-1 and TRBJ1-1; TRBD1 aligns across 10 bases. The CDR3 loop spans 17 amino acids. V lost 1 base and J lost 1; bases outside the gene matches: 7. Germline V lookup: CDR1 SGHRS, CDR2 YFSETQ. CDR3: CASSLFGRQGANTEAFF. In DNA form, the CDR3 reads TGCGCCAGCAGCTTGTTTGGCCGACAGGGGGCGAACACTGAAGCTTTCTTT.

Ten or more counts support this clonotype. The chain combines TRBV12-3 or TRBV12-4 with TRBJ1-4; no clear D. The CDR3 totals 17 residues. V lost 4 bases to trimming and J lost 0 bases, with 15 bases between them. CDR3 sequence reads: CASSSPSRQATNEKLFF. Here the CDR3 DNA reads TGTGCCAGCAGTTCCCCGAGTAGGCAAGCAACTAATGAAAAACTGTTTTTT.

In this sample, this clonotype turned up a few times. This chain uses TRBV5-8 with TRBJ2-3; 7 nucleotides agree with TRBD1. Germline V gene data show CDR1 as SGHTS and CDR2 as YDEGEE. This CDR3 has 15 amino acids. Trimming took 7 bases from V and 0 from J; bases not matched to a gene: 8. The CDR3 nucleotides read TGTGCCAGCCGACAGGGAAGGGTTAGCACAGATACGCAGTATTTT. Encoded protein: CASRQGRVSTDTQYF.

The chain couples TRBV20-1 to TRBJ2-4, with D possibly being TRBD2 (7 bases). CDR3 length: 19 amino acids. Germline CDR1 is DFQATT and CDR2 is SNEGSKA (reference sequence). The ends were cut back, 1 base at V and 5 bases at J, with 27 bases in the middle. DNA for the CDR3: TGCAGTGCTAGAGTACAACGGGGGGACACCAAGGCGGTAGAAAACATTCAGTACTTC. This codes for CSARVQRGDTKAVENIQYF.

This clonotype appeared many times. The DNA of the CDR3 is TGCGCCAGCAGACCCGAAGGTGGCCCGGCGTTAAGCACAGATACGCAGTATTTT. It encodes CASRPEGGPALSTDTQYF. The chain is built from TRBV5-1 and TRBJ2-3; D ambiguous. Germline values: CDR1 SGHRS, CDR2 YFSETQ. This CDR3 comprises 18 residues. V lost 5 bases and J lost 0, with 22 bases in between.

The CDR3 loop reads CASSLSESARGYNEQFF. The CDR3, as DNA: TGTGCCAGCAGCCTCTCCGAGTCAGCGCGGGGTTACAATGAGCAGTTCTTC. The J gene is TRBJ2-1, the V gene TRBV9; D might be TRBD2 (6 bases). V lost 4 bases and J lost 4, with 21 bases in between. Germline CDR1 and CDR2: SGDLS and YYNGEE. The CDR3 contains 17 residues.

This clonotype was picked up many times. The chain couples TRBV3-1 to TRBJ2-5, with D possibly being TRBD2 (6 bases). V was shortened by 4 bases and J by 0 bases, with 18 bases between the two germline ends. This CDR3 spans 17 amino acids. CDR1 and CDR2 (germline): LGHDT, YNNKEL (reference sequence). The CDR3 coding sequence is TGTGCCAGCAGCCCCGATGAGGACTATTACTACCAAGAGACCCAGTACTTC. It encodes CASSPDEDYYYQETQYF.

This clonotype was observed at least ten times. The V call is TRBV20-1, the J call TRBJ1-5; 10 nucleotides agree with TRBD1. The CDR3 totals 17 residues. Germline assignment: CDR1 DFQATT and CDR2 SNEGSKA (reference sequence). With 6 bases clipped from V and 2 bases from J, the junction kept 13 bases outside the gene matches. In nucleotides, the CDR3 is TGCAGTGCACCTGACCGGGACAGGGGAGTGGGCAATCAGCCCCAGCATTTT. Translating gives CSAPDRDRGVGNQPQHF.